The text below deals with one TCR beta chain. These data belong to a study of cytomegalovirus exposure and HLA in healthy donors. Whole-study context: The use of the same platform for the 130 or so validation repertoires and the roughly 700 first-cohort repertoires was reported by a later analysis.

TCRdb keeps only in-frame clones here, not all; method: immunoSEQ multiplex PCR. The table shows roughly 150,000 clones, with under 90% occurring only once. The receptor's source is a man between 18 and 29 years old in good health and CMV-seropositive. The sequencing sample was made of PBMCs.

This CDR3 reads CASSGTSGTNNEQFF. In DNA, the CDR3 is TGTGCCAGCAGTGGGACTAGCGGGACAAACAATGAGCAGTTCTTC. The gene calls are TRBV7-9 and TRBJ2-1, with 13 bases lining up with TRBD2. J gave up 5 bases and V 6 bases, and 4 bases lay outside the gene matches. The V gene's germline CDR1 is SEHNR and CDR2 FQNEAQ (reference sequence). The CDR3 spans 15 residues.